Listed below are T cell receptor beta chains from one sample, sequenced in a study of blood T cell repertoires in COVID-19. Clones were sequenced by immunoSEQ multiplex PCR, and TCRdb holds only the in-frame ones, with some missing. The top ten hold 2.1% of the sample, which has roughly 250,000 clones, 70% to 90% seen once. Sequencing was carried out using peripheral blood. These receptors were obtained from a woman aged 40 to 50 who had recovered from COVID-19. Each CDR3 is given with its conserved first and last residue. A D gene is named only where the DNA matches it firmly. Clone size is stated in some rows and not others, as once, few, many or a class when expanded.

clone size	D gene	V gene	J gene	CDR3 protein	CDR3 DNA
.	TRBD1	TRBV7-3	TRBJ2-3	CASSFALTGGNAGGTQYF	TGTGCCAGCAGCTTCGCCCTGACAGGGGGTAACGCCGGGGGTACGCAGTATTTT
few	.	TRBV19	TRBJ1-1	CASSIDVRGEAFF	TGTGCCAGTAGTATAGATGTCAGGGGTGAAGCTTTCTTT
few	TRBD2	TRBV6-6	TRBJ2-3	CASRRTSGTTDTQYF	TGTGCCAGCAGACGAACTAGCGGGACCACAGATACGCAGTATTTT
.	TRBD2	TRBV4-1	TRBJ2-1	CASSQGTSGNHEQFF	TGCGCCAGCAGCCAAGGGACTAGCGGGAACCATGAGCAGTTCTTC
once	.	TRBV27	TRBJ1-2	CASSLGRGNGYTF	TGTGCCAGCAGTTTAGGCAGGGGCAATGGCTACACCTTC
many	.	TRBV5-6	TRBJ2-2	CASSPLDRNTGELFF	TGTGCCAGCAGCCCCCTGGACAGGAACACCGGGGAGCTGTTTTTT
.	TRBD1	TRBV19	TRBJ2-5	CASRGQLQETQYF	TGTGCCAGTAGGGGACAGCTTCAAGAGACCCAGTACTTC
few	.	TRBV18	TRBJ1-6	CASSPGRDNSPLHF	TGTGCCAGCTCACCGGGCAGGGATAATTCACCCCTCCACTTT
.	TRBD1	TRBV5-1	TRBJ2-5	CASKTNQGVGNHF	TGCGCCAGCAAAACGAATCAGGGGGTTGGAAACCACTTC
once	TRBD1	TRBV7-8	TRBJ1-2	CASSFRTGAGYTF	TGTGCCAGCAGCTTTCGGACAGGGGCTGGCTACACCTTC
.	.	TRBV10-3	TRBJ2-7	CAISVGAGSSYEQYF	TGTGCCATCAGTGTGGGGGCAGGGAGCTCCTACGAGCAGTACTTC
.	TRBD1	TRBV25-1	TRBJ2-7	CASSPTAGTVTEQYF	TGTGCCAGCAGTCCCACCGCCGGGACAGTTACCGAGCAGTACTTC
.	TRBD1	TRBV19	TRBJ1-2	CASSNRQGGGYGYTF	TGTGCCAGTAGTAACAGACAGGGGGGAGGCTATGGCTACACCTTC
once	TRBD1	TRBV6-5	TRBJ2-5	CASSSRGKETQYF	TGTGCCAGCAGTTCCAGGGGGAAAGAGACCCAGTACTTC
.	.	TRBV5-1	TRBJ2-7	CASSPVMDSADEQYF	TGCGCCAGCAGCCCGGTGATGGACAGCGCCGACGAGCAGTACTTC
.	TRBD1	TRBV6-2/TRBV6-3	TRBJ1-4	CASSSQGRGKLFF	TGTGCCAGCAGTTCACAGGGGAGAGGAAAACTGTTTTTT
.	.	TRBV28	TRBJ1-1	CASSLSGRGGTEAFF	TGTGCCAGCAGTTTATCAGGCAGGGGAGGGACTGAAGCTTTCTTT
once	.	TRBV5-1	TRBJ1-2	CASSQDRYYGYTF	TGCGCCAGCAGCCAGGATCGATACTATGGCTACACCTTC
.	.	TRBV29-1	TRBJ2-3	CSVFTSRGGGTDTQYF	TGCAGCGTCTTTACCTCGCGGGGTGGCGGCACAGATACGCAGTATTTT
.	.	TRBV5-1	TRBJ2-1	CASMPRSSYNEQFF	TGCGCCAGCATGCCCAGAAGCTCCTACAATGAGCAGTTCTTC
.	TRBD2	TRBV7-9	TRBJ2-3	CASSPQQLAGGPDTQYF	TGTGCCAGCAGCCCGCAACAACTAGCGGGAGGTCCAGATACGCAGTATTTT
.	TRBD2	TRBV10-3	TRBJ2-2	CAISESGGTNTGELFF	TGTGCCATCAGTGAGTCGGGGGGGACGAACACCGGGGAGCTGTTTTTT
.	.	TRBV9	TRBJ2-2	CASSFRGDGSTGELFF	TGTGCCAGCAGCTTCCGTGGCGACGGGAGCACCGGGGAGCTGTTTTTT
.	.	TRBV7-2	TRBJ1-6	CASSLGDGYRSPLHF	TGTGCCAGCAGCTTAGGAGACGGGTACCGATCACCCCTCCACTTT
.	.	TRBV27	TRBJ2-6	CASSFSGGANVLTF	TGTGCCAGCAGTTTCTCGGGGGGGGCCAACGTCCTGACTTTC
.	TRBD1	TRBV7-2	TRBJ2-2	CASSQGNRGTGELFF	TGTGCCAGCAGCCAGGGTAACAGGGGGACCGGGGAGCTGTTTTTT
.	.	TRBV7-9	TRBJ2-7	CASSGTSGYEQYF	TGTGCCAGCAGCGGGACTTCCGGCTACGAGCAGTACTTC
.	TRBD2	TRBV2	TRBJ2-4	CASSGSGGAGNIQYF	TGTGCCAGCAGTGGTAGCGGGGGGGCCGGGAACATTCAGTACTTC
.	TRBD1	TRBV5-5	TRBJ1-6	CASSRGQLYNSPLHF	TGTGCCAGCAGCCGGGGACAGCTCTATAATTCACCCCTCCACTTT
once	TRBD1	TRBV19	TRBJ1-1	CASSTQQGIRAEAFF	TGTGCCAGTAGTACTCAACAGGGGATAAGGGCTGAAGCTTTCTTT